This paragraph reports one T cell receptor (beta chain). This specimen comes from a study of blood T cell repertoires in COVID-19. Study-wide background: The analysed material was cDNA or gDNA that came from T cells, B-cell-depleted T cells, or PBMCs.

As originally analysed: Estimates of nucleated cell counts were drawn from the amplification of reference gene primers. Sequencing used immunoSEQ multiplex PCR; TCRdb keeps in-frame clones, though not all of them. V and J calls and clone size are copied from that table; D and trimming were computed from the DNA. The sample includes about 71,000 clones, 65% to 80% of them seen just once. Sequencing input: peripheral blood. This TCR derives from a woman older than 75 with active or convalescent COVID-19.

The CDR3 DNA follows: TGTGCCAGCAGCCAAGATCGGCGGGGGTCAGGGTCACCCCTCCACTTT. It codes for CASSQDRRGSGSPLHF. The chain is built from TRBV4-2 and TRBJ1-6; possible D gene TRBD1, 5 bases. The V end was cut by 0 bases, the J end by 10 bases, with 16 bases between. CDR3 size: 16 residues. Looked up from germline, CDR1 is LGHNA and CDR2 is YNFKEQ.